Listed below are T cell receptor beta chains from one sample, sequenced in a study of OX40 agonist ivuxolimab in advanced cancers. Clones were sequenced by immunoSEQ multiplex PCR, and TCRdb holds only the in-frame ones, with some missing. The sample lists 55,000 to 65,000 clones, 86% seen once, with about 3.9% in the top ten. This specimen consisted of CD4+ or CD8+ T cells sorted from blood, obtained in a trial of the OX40 agonist ivuxolimab. The receptors were gathered from an adult with an advanced solid tumor such as melanoma, head and neck, liver or kidney cancer. The CDR3 runs from the conserved cysteine through the conserved F or W. Each record gives: D gene, V gene, J gene, clone size, CDR3 length, CDR3 protein, CDR3 DNA. A D gene is named only where the DNA matches it firmly. The size of a clone is reported for some rows only, either as once, few or many, or as a class for expanded clones.

.	TRBV5-8	TRBJ1-1	.	14	CASSLYSGATEAFF	TGTGCCAGCAGCTTATACTCCGGGGCCACTGAAGCTTTCTTT
TRBD1	TRBV5-4	TRBJ2-2	.	17	CASSLDPGQGAAGELFF	TGTGCCAGCAGCTTAGACCCGGGACAGGGGGCGGCCGGGGAGCTGTTTTTT
TRBD2	TRBV6-4	TRBJ2-7	.	16	CASSDPWGSGGYEQYF	TGTGCCAGCAGTGACCCCTGGGGGAGCGGGGGTTACGAGCAGTACTTC
TRBD1	TRBV11-2	TRBJ2-3	.	15	CASSPTGKLTDTQYF	TGTGCCAGCAGCCCGACAGGGAAGCTCACAGATACGCAGTATTTT
.	TRBV2	TRBJ1-4	.	13	CASRPGTAEKLFF	TGTGCCAGCAGGCCCGGGACGGCTGAAAAACTGTTTTTT
.	TRBV28	TRBJ1-2	.	13	CASSLDPRRGYTF	TGTGCCAGCAGTTTAGACCCCCGCCGGGGCTACACCTTC
.	TRBV2	TRBJ2-5	.	12	CASTDGFETQYF	TGTGCCAGCACCGACGGCTTCGAGACCCAGTACTTC
TRBD1	TRBV18	TRBJ2-7	.	13	CASSPGTGYEQYF	TGTGCCAGCTCACCAGGGACAGGCTACGAGCAGTACTTC
.	TRBV14	TRBJ1-2	.	13	CASSQVPTYGYTF	TGTGCCAGCAGCCAGGTCCCCACCTATGGCTACACCTTC
.	TRBV5-1	TRBJ1-4	once	13	CASSLNLLEKLFF	TGCGCCAGCAGCTTGAACCTGCTTGAAAAACTGTTTTTT
.	TRBV16	TRBJ2-2	.	14	CASSHSRNTGELFF	TGTGCCAGCAGCCATAGCCGGAACACCGGGGAGCTGTTTTTT
TRBD1	TRBV15	TRBJ2-7	.	16	CATSRDMGQSSYEQYF	TGTGCCACCAGCAGAGATATGGGACAGAGCTCCTACGAGCAGTACTTC
.	TRBV21-1	TRBJ1-5	few	12	CATSYSNQPQHF	TGTGCCACCTCATATAGCAATCAGCCCCAGCATTTT
.	TRBV9	TRBJ1-1	.	15	CASSVGLLSDTEAFF	TGTGCCAGCAGCGTAGGGCTCCTCTCGGACACTGAAGCTTTCTTT
.	TRBV19	TRBJ1-1	.	15	CASSKLRTTNTEAFF	TGTGCCAGTAGTAAACTCCGGACAACGAACACTGAAGCTTTCTTT
TRBD1	TRBV11-3	TRBJ1-5	.	16	CASSSSGTGERQPQHF	TGTGCCAGCAGCTCTTCCGGGACAGGAGAACGACAGCCCCAGCATTTT
.	TRBV2	TRBJ1-1	few	13	CASSERGGGEAFF	TGTGCCAGCAGTGAACGTGGTGGGGGAGAGGCTTTCTTT
TRBD1	TRBV28	TRBJ2-5	.	15	CASSFGQGRGETQYF	TGTGCCAGCAGTTTCGGACAGGGAAGGGGCGAGACCCAGTACTTC
.	TRBV11-3	TRBJ1-6	.	15	CASSLEGSGVGPLHF	TGTGCCAGCAGCTTAGAAGGGTCTGGTGTCGGACCCCTCCACTTT
.	TRBV7-3	TRBJ2-2	.	14	CASSLQGNTGELFF	TGTGCCAGCAGCTTACAGGGGAACACCGGGGAGCTGTTTTTT
.	TRBV6-6	TRBJ2-7	.	12	CASSPGVGDPYF	TGTGCCAGCAGTCCCGGGGTGGGGGATCCGTACTTC
.	TRBV18	TRBJ1-1	.	14	CASSPPLPGTEAFF	TGTGCCAGCTCACCACCGCTTCCGGGAACTGAAGCTTTCTTT
TRBD1	TRBV4-2	TRBJ1-2	.	14	CASSQGDSSYGYTF	TGTGCCAGCAGCCAAGGGGACAGTTCTTATGGCTACACCTTC
.	TRBV5-1	TRBJ2-7	.	13	CASSFDGTYEQYF	TGCGCCAGCAGCTTCGACGGAACCTACGAGCAGTACTTC
TRBD2	TRBV7-9	TRBJ2-1	.	14	CASSRGVKYNEQFF	TGTGCCAGCAGCCGGGGGGTGAAATACAATGAGCAGTTCTTC
TRBD1	TRBV5-8	TRBJ2-7	.	14	CASSLNRGRGEQYF	TGTGCCAGCAGCTTAAACAGGGGGCGCGGCGAGCAGTACTTC
.	TRBV7-2	TRBJ2-5	once	13	CASSFGGGETQYF	TGTGCCAGCAGCTTTGGTGGCGGAGAGACCCAGTACTTC
.	TRBV7-3	TRBJ2-1	once	15	CASSLSSSSYNEQFF	TGTGCCAGCAGCCTAAGCTCGAGCTCCTACAATGAGCAGTTCTTC
.	TRBV6-1	TRBJ1-1	.	12	CASSLMNTEAFF	TGTGCCAGCAGTTTGATGAACACTGAAGCTTTCTTT
.	TRBV19	TRBJ2-6	.	17	CASSTTGFGSGANVLTF	TGTGCCAGTAGTACCACTGGGTTTGGGTCCGGGGCCAACGTCCTGACTTTC
.	TRBV5-1	TRBJ2-5	.	14	CASSLQGTKETQYF	TGCGCCAGCAGCTTACAGGGTACTAAGGAGACCCAGTACTTC
.	TRBV27	TRBJ2-5	.	13	CASSLSVGGTQYF	TGTGCCAGCAGTTTATCGGTTGGTGGGACCCAGTACTTC
TRBD1	TRBV11-3	TRBJ2-1	once	16	CASSSTGGRRGNEQFF	TGTGCCAGCAGCTCGACAGGGGGCCGTAGGGGGAATGAGCAGTTCTTC
.	TRBV6-4	TRBJ2-7	.	14	CASRDARRSYEQYF	TGTGCCAGCAGAGACGCGCGTCGGAGTTACGAGCAGTACTTC
.	TRBV27	TRBJ1-5	.	13	CASSLRANQPQHF	TGTGCCAGCAGTCTAAGAGCTAATCAGCCCCAGCATTTT
.	TRBV28	TRBJ1-1	.	15	CASSPTRGMGTEAFF	TGTGCCAGCAGTCCCACCCGGGGGATGGGAACTGAAGCTTTCTTT
.	TRBV18	TRBJ2-1	.	15	CASSPSTGNYNEQFF	TGTGCCAGCTCACCCTCCACAGGCAATTACAATGAGCAGTTCTTC
TRBD2	TRBV6-6	TRBJ2-5	.	15	CASSSPSGGLETQYF	TGTGCCAGCAGTTCTCCTAGCGGGGGGTTAGAGACCCAGTACTTC
.	TRBV11-2	TRBJ2-3	.	15	CASSMIPGSPDTQYF	TGTGCCAGCAGCATGATTCCGGGGTCACCAGATACGCAGTATTTT
TRBD1	TRBV2	TRBJ1-6	.	16	CASSAQSGTGMSPLHF	TGTGCCAGCAGTGCCCAATCCGGGACAGGGATGTCACCCCTCCACTTT
TRBD1	TRBV30	TRBJ1-2	few	14	CAWTRETGANGYTF	TGTGCCTGGACCCGCGAAACAGGGGCCAATGGCTACACCTTC
.	TRBV6-1	TRBJ1-1	.	11	CASSTDTEAFF	TGTGCCAGCTCGACTGACACTGAAGCTTTCTTT
.	TRBV6-1	TRBJ1-4	.	15	CASSPWMGGNEKLFF	TGTGCCAGCTCCCCCTGGATGGGGGGTAATGAAAAACTGTTTTTT
TRBD1	TRBV27	TRBJ2-3	once	14	CASSLSTGGDTQYF	TGTGCCAGCAGTTTATCAACAGGGGGAGATACGCAGTATTTT
.	TRBV25-1	TRBJ1-1	few	14	CASSVQGGNTEAFF	TGTGCCAGCAGTGTTCAGGGTGGAAACACTGAAGCTTTCTTT
.	TRBV9	TRBJ2-5	.	15	CASSLRTGYQETQYF	TGTGCCAGCAGTTTAAGGACCGGGTACCAAGAGACCCAGTACTTC
TRBD1	TRBV30	TRBJ1-1	.	18	CAWSRPIGTGGVGTEAFF	TGTGCCTGGAGTAGACCCATAGGCACAGGGGGCGTAGGAACTGAAGCTTTCTTT
.	TRBV11-2	TRBJ1-6	.	15	CASSSQRSYNSPLHF	TGTGCCAGCAGCTCCCAACGCTCCTATAATTCACCCCTCCACTTT
.	TRBV6-1	TRBJ2-7	.	14	CASIQGPRTYEQYF	TGTGCCAGCATCCAAGGACCTCGAACCTACGAGCAGTACTTC
.	TRBV19	TRBJ1-6	.	15	CASSLDTYENSPLHF	TGTGCCAGTAGTCTGGACACATACGAAAATTCACCCCTCCACTTT
.	TRBV6-1	TRBJ1-4	.	15	CASSLRTLTNEKLFF	TGTGCCAGCAGTCTTCGTACTTTAACTAATGAAAAACTGTTTTTT